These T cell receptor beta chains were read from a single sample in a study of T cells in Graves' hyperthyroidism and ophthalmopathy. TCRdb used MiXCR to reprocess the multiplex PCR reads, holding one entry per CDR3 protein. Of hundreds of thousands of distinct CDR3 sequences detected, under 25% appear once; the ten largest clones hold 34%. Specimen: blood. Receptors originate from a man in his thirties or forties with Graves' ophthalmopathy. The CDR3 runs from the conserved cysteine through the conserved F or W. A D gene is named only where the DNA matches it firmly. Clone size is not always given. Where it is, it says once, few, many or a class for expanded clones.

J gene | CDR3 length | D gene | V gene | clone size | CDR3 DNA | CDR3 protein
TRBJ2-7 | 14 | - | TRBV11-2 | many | TGTGCCAGCAGCTCCCGATCCCGATCCTACGAGCAGTACTTC | CASSSRSRSYEQYF
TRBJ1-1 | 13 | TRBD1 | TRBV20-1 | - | TGCAGTGCTAGAGCAACGGGACAGCCTGAAGCTTTCTTT | CSARATGQPEAFF
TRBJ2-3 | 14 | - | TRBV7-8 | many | TGTGCCAGCAGCACAGGACCAAGCACAGATACGCAGTATTTT | CASSTGPSTDTQYF
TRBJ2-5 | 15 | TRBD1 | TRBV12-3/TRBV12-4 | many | TGTGCCAGCAGTTTGAGGACAGGGGGCGTTGAGACCCAGTACTTC | CASSLRTGGVETQYF
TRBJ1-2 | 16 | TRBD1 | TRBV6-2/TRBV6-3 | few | TGTGCCAGCAGCCCCCAGGGACAGTCGGCGGACTATGGCTACACCTTC | CASSPQGQSADYGYTF
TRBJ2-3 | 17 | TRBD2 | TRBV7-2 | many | TGTGCCAGCAGCTCGGTTGGTACTAGCGGGGGGCCAGATACGCAGTATTTT | CASSSVGTSGGPDTQYF
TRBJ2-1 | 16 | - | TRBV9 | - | TGTGCCAGCAGCCCCCTCACCGGGGGATTCTACAATGAGCAGTTCTTC | CASSPLTGGFYNEQFF
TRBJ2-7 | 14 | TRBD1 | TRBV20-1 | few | TGCAGTGCCGCACGGCAGGGGGCATTCTCCGAGCAGTACTTC | CSAARQGAFSEQYF
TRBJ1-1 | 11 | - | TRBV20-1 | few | TGCAGTGCTAGTATCGGAGGTGAAGCTTTCTTT | CSASIGGEAFF
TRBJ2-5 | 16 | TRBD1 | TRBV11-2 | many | TGTGCCAGCAGCTCCCCCGGGACAGGGCGACAAGAGACCCAGTACTTC | CASSSPGTGRQETQYF
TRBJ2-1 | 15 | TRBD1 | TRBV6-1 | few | TGTGCCAGCAGGTCTACAGGGGGCATCTACAATGAGCAGTTCTTC | CASRSTGGIYNEQFF
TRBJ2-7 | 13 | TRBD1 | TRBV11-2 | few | TGTGCCAGCAGTAAAACAGGGGCTGCCGAGCAGTACTTC | CASSKTGAAEQYF
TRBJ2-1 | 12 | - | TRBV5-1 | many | TGCGCCAGCAGCTACCCGGGTGATGAGCAGTTCTTC | CASSYPGDEQFF
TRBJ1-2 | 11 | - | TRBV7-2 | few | TGTGCCAGCAGCCGGCGGAGCGGCTACACCTTC | CASSRRSGYTF
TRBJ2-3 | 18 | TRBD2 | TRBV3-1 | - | TGTGCCAGCAGCCAAGAATGGGGACTAGCGGGAGAGGCAGATACGCAGTATTTT | CASSQEWGLAGEADTQYF
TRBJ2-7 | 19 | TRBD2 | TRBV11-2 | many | TGTGCCAGCAGCTTAGATAGTTTTAGGATGGCTAGCGGGACCTACGAGCAGTACTTC | CASSLDSFRMASGTYEQYF
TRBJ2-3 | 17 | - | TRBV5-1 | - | TGCGCCAGCAGCTTGGAACCTCGACGTGGGGGCACAGATACGCAGTATTTT | CASSLEPRRGGTDTQYF
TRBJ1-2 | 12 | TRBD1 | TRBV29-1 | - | TGCAGCGTTGGCGGACAGGGGAGAGGCTACACCTTC | CSVGGQGRGYTF
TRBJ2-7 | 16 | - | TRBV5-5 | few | TGTGCCAGCAGCGAGGCAGGGAGTCTAGTTCTCTACGAGCAGTACTTC | CASSEAGSLVLYEQYF
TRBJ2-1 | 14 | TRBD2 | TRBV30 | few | TGTGCCTGGAGCGAGACTAGCGGTCACAATGAGCAGTTCTTC | CAWSETSGHNEQFF
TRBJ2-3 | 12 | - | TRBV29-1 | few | TGCAGCATTGCCCCCGTGGCAGATACGCAGTATTTT | CSIAPVADTQYF
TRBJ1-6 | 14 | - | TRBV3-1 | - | TGTGCCAGCAGCCAAGATTTGAGAAATTCACCCCTCCACTTT | CASSQDLRNSPLHF
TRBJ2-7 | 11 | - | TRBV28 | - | TGTGCCAGCAGTTGGGGGTGGGAGCAGTACTTC | CASSWGWEQYF
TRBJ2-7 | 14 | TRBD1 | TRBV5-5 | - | TGTGCCAGCAGCTTGTCGGGACAGGGCTTCGAGCAGTACTTC | CASSLSGQGFEQYF
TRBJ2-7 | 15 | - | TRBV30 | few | TGTGCCTGGAGTGAGGGGGTACTAGGGACCTACGAGCAGTACTTC | CAWSEGVLGTYEQYF
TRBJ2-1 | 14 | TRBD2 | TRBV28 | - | TGTGCCAGCACAGATACTAGCGGCTACAATGAGCAGTTCTTC | CASTDTSGYNEQFF
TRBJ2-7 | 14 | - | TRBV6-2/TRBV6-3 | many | TGTGCCAGCAGTTACCCCGATAGTCGCTACGAGCAGTACTTC | CASSYPDSRYEQYF
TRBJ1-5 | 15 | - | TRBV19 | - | TGTGCCAGTAGTATGAGTGGGTCCGGCAATCAGCCCCAGCATTTT | CASSMSGSGNQPQHF
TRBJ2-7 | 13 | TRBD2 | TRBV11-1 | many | TGTGCCAGCAGCGTAGCGGGAGGCTACGAGCAGTACTTC | CASSVAGGYEQYF
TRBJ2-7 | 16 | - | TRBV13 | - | TGTGCCAGCAGCTTGCTTGGGGGCGCCGGCTCCTACGAGCAGTACTTC | CASSLLGGAGSYEQYF
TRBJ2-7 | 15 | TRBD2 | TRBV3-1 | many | TGTGCCAGCAGCCAAGGGAGCGGGAGGGCCTACGAGCAGTACTTC | CASSQGSGRAYEQYF
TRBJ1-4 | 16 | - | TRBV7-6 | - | TGTGCCAGCAGCCAATCGACCGGCACGATAAATGAAAAACTGTTTTTT | CASSQSTGTINEKLFF
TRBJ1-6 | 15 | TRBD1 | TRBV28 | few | TGTGCCAGCAGCCCCCAGGACAGGTTTAATTCACCCCTCCACTTT | CASSPQDRFNSPLHF
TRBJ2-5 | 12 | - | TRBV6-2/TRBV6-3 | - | TGTGCCAGCACCTCTTGGGTGGGGACCCAGTACTTC | CASTSWVGTQYF
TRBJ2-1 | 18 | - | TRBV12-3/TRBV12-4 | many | TGTGCCAGCAGTTTCCAAAGCCTGCCGTCGTCCGTCGTCAATGAGCAGTTCTTC | CASSFQSLPSSVVNEQFF
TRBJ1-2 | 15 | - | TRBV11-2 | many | TGTGCCAGCAGCCAAGACAGGCGCGGAGGGTATGGCTACACCTTC | CASSQDRRGGYGYTF
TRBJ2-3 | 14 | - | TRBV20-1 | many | TGCAGTGCTAGTAAGACGGGAATCGGAGATACGCAGTATTTT | CSASKTGIGDTQYF
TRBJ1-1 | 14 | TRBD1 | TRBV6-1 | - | TGTGCCAGCAGACGACAGGGAGACACCACTGAAGCTTTCTTT | CASRRQGDTTEAFF
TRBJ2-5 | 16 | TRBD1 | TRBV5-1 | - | TGCGCCAGCAGCACCCTAAGACAGGGGCGGCAAGAGACCCAGTACTTC | CASSTLRQGRQETQYF
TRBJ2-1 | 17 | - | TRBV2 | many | TGTGCCAGCAGCGAGGAGATCCCCGGGACATTCAATTGTGAGCAGTTCTTC | CASSEEIPGTFNCEQFF
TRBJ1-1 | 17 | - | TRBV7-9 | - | TGTGCCAGCAGCTTAGTTTTGTCGGCAGATAATGGCACTGAAGCTTTCTTT | CASSLVLSADNGTEAFF
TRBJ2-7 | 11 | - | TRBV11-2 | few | TGTGCCAGCACCCGGGCCCACGAGCAGTACTTC | CASTRAHEQYF
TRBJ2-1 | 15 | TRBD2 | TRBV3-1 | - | TGTGCCAGCAGTCGGATAGCGGGAGGTCCCAATGAGCAGTTCTTC | CASSRIAGGPNEQFF
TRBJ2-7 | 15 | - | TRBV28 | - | TGTGCCAGCAGGCCCCCTCCGGGGCAGGCCTACGAGCAGTACTTC | CASRPPPGQAYEQYF
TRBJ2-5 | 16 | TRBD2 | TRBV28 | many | TGTGCCAGCAGTACCCAAGCGGGAGCACACCAAGAGACCCAGTACTTC | CASSTQAGAHQETQYF
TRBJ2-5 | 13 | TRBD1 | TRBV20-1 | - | TGCAGTGCTAGAGATACAGGGGGTGAGACCCAGTACTTC | CSARDTGGETQYF
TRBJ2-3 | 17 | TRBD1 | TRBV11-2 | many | TGTGCCAGCAGCTTTCCACCCAGGACAGGGGTGAGGGATACGCAGTATTTT | CASSFPPRTGVRDTQYF
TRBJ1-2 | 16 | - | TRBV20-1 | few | TGCAGTGCTAGAGTCTTATCTCGGGGGGCAGCCTATGGCTACACCTTC | CSARVLSRGAAYGYTF
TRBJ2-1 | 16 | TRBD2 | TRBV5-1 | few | TGCGCCAGCAGCCGTGGGACTAGCGGGGTATACAATGAGCAGTTCTTC | CASSRGTSGVYNEQFF
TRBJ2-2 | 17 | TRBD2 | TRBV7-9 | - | TGTGCCAGCAGCTTATCCCATCTTGGAGGGAGGGCCGGGGAGCTGTTTTTT | CASSLSHLGGRAGELFF
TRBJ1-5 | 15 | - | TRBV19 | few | TGTGCCAGTAGTTTGGGGAAGTTGGGCAATCAGCCCCAGCATTTT | CASSLGKLGNQPQHF
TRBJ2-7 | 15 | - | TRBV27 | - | TGTGCCAGCAGTCCTAACGCAGGGGAGAGGTACGAGCAGTACTTC | CASSPNAGERYEQYF
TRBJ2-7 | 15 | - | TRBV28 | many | TGTGCCAGCAGTTTTTTGAGGGAGAGGTCCTACGAGCAGTACTTC | CASSFLRERSYEQYF
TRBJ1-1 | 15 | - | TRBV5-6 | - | TGTGCCAGCAGCTTGGCGGGGGGCGGGTTGGGTGAAGCTTTCTTT | CASSLAGGGLGEAFF
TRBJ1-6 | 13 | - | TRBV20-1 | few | TGCAGTGCTAGACAGGGATTGAATTCACCCCTCCACTTT | CSARQGLNSPLHF
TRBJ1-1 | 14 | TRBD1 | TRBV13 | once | TGTGCCAGCAGCGGAGGACAGGGCCACACTGAAGCTTTCTTT | CASSGGQGHTEAFF
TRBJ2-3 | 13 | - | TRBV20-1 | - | TGCAGTGCTAGTTCGTCAGGGCCAGATACGCAGTATTTT | CSASSSGPDTQYF
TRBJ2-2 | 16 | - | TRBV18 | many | TGTGCCAGCTCACCGACCGGAGGGGAACGTTACGGGGAGCTGTTTTTT | CASSPTGGERYGELFF
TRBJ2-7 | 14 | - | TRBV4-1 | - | TGCGCCAGCAGCCAAGTGCCCAGAGGGGACGAGCAGTACTTC | CASSQVPRGDEQYF
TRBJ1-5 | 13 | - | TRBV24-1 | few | TGTGCCACCTCAAGGGGGTTAAATCAGCCCCAGCATTTT | CATSRGLNQPQHF